The clone carrying this TCR beta chain was detected once. Its antigen is unidentified. This record belongs to a study of regulatory T cells in long-lasting Graves disease. Study observations and caveats: TCR diversity was lower in persistent than newly diagnosed Graves' disease. Patients with persistent disease showed a bias toward TRBV28, TRBJ1-2 and TRBJ2-5.

Time point specified: newly diagnosed GD, antithyroid drugs for less than 3 months. Making the TCR library involved RNA that had been extracted from PBMCs. Building the TCR beta libraries relied on iRepertoire HTBI primers, and CDR3 regions underwent Arm-PCR. TCRdb fed the multiplex PCR reads into MiXCR, producing one record per CDR3 protein. In the table there are a few hundred thousand distinct CDR3 sequences, 15% to 20% of which are singletons. Losses at the gene ends were 6 bases for V and 3 bases for J; bases not matched to a gene: 7. The CDR3 extends over 14 amino acids. Germline loops: CDR1 DFQATT, CDR2 SNEGSKA (reference sequence). The data also belong to a second study, concerning T cells in Graves' hyperthyroidism and ophthalmopathy.

This receptor was identified in a woman aged 18-29 years with Graves disease. Sequencing used peripheral blood mononuclear cells (PBMCs), obtained at new diagnosis, from a patient treated with antithyroid drugs. The rearrangement links TRBV20-1 to TRBJ2-7, with TRBD2 matching 11 bases. The CDR3 here is CSAADLAGGYEQYF. The CDR3 DNA sequence: TGCAGTGCAGCCGACCTAGCGGGAGGCTACGAGCAGTACTTC.